The rows below give T cell receptor beta chains drawn from one sample of a study of blood T cell repertoires in COVID-19. Here immunoSEQ multiplex PCR was the method, and the copy in TCRdb shows in-frame clones only, minus some. The top ten clones hold 2.5% to 3% of a sample with about 280,000 clones, about 85% of them seen once. The sequencing sample was made of PBMCs or T cells enriched from blood (not recorded which). These receptor sequences come from a woman aged 45-60 years who had recovered from COVID-19. Each CDR3 is given with its conserved first and last residue. D genes are given only for firm matches. Size tells how often a clone was seen (once, few, many) or the class of an expanded clone, and some rows leave it out.

CDR3 length,D gene,V gene,clone size,J gene,CDR3 DNA,CDR3 protein
13,-,TRBV5-1,-,TRBJ1-1,TGCGCCAGCAGCTTGTCCGGGACTGGTGAAGCTTTCTTT,CASSLSGTGEAFF
12,TRBD1,TRBV12-3/TRBV12-4,-,TRBJ2-3,TGTGCCAGCAGCCCTACGGGGACAGGCTTGTCTTTT,CASSPTGTGLSF
21,TRBD2,TRBV5-1,-,TRBJ2-3,TGCGCCAGCAGCTTGGAGGTACTAGCGGGATATCTTACAGGCGGCCAAGATACGCAGTATTTT,CASSLEVLAGYLTGGQDTQYF
14,TRBD2,TRBV7-9,-,TRBJ2-7,TGTGCCAGCAGCTTCGGCGGGGGCTCCTACGAGCAGTACTTC,CASSFGGGSYEQYF
17,TRBD1,TRBV3-1/TRBV3-2,once,TRBJ2-7,TGTGCCAGCAGCCAAGGTCCCGGGACAGGAAGTAGTAGCGGGCAGTACTTC,CASSQGPGTGSSSGQYF
15,-,TRBV6-5,-,TRBJ1-3,TGTGCCAGCAGTTACTACAGGGACTCTGGAAACACCATATATTTT,CASSYYRDSGNTIYF
13,-,TRBV3-1/TRBV3-2,-,TRBJ1-1,TGTGCCAGCAGCGAGTTATTACCCACTGAAGCTTTCTTT,CASSELLPTEAFF
16,TRBD1,TRBV5-1,once,TRBJ1-3,TGCGCCAGCAGCTTGAACGACAGGGTCTCTGGAAACACCATATATTTT,CASSLNDRVSGNTIYF
13,TRBD1,TRBV11-3,few,TRBJ2-1,TGTGCCAGCAGCTGGACAGGCTACAATGAGCAGTTCTTC,CASSWTGYNEQFF
15,-,TRBV6-5,-,TRBJ2-3,TGTGCCAGCAGTTGGAGGGGGGGGAGCACAGATACGCAGTATTTT,CASSWRGGSTDTQYF
17,TRBD1,TRBV4-1,few,TRBJ1-2,TGCGCCAGCAGCCCATCGGACAGGGGGCGTTTTGGGGATGGCTACACCTTC,CASSPSDRGRFGDGYTF
14,-,TRBV19,-,TRBJ1-1,TGTGCCAGTAGTACCCCGGGACAGAACACTGAAGCTTTCTTT,CASSTPGQNTEAFF
16,TRBD1,TRBV11-2,-,TRBJ1-1,TGTGCCAGCAGCTACCAGGGGGCAATTTCAAACACTGAAGCTTTCTTT,CASSYQGAISNTEAFF
17,TRBD2,TRBV5-1,-,TRBJ2-2,TGCGCCAGCAGGCGGGGACTAGCGGGGGGACTCACCGGGGAGCTGTTTTTT,CASRRGLAGGLTGELFF
12,TRBD1,TRBV11-2,-,TRBJ1-1,TGTGCCAGCAGCCGGGACAGCCATGAAGCTTTCTTT,CASSRDSHEAFF
14,-,TRBV6-1,-,TRBJ2-3,TGTGCCAGCAGTGAACGGAAGGGGCCGGATACGCAGTATTTT,CASSERKGPDTQYF
14,-,TRBV27,-,TRBJ2-7,TGTGCCACCTCTACCCTGGCAGGGCGGAACGAGCAGTACTTC,CATSTLAGRNEQYF
14,-,TRBV5-6,few,TRBJ1-5,TGTGCCAGCAGGGTGGGGGGAAGCAATCAGCCCCAGCATTTT,CASRVGGSNQPQHF
15,-,TRBV5-8,-,TRBJ2-5,TGTGCCAGCAGCTTGGCCTTTGGGCAGGGAGAGACCCAGTACTTC,CASSLAFGQGETQYF
17,TRBD2,TRBV7-3,-,TRBJ2-2,TGTGCCAGCAGCTTGCTAGGGCCTGGGGGGGACACCGGGGAGCTGTTTTTT,CASSLLGPGGDTGELFF
15,TRBD1,TRBV28,-,TRBJ1-6,TGTGCCAGCAGTTTGCCGAGGACAGGGGGCTCACCCCTCCACTTT,CASSLPRTGGSPLHF
17,TRBD1,TRBV15,-,TRBJ2-2,TGTGCCACCAGCAGAGGACAGGGCCCGAGGGACACCGGGGAGCTGTTTTTT,CATSRGQGPRDTGELFF
13,TRBD1,TRBV29-1,-,TRBJ1-4,TGCAGCGCGGGACAGGGGGAAAATGAAAAACTGTTTTTT,CSAGQGENEKLFF
12,TRBD2,TRBV30,-,TRBJ2-3,TGTGCCTGGGGACTAGCGGAAGATACGCAGTATTTT,CAWGLAEDTQYF
13,-,TRBV30,-,TRBJ2-7,TGTGCCTGGAGTCACGGGAATTCCTACGAGCAGTACTTC,CAWSHGNSYEQYF
15,TRBD2,TRBV7-6,-,TRBJ2-7,TGTGCCAGCAGCACCGGAGCGGGGGGGGCCTACGAGCAGTACTTC,CASSTGAGGAYEQYF
16,TRBD1,TRBV5-1,-,TRBJ2-3,TGCGCCAGCAGCTTGGTCGGGACAGACAAATCAGATACGCAGTATTTT,CASSLVGTDKSDTQYF
16,TRBD1,TRBV19,-,TRBJ2-2,TGTGCCAGTAAGGACAGGGGCCCCCCGAACACCGGGGAGCTGTTTTTT,CASKDRGPPNTGELFF
18,TRBD1,TRBV28,-,TRBJ1-6,TGTGCCAGCAGTTTAGTTGGGACAGGGCTCTCCTATAATTCACCCCTCCACTTT,CASSLVGTGLSYNSPLHF
16,-,TRBV4-3,few,TRBJ1-5,TGCGCCAGCAGCCAGTCCCACAGAGATAGCAATCAGCCCCAGCATTTT,CASSQSHRDSNQPQHF
13,-,TRBV29-1,once,TRBJ1-3,TGCAGCGCCAATCAGGGGTCTGGAAACACCATATATTTT,CSANQGSGNTIYF
14,TRBD1,TRBV7-9,-,TRBJ2-1,TGTGCCAGCAGCGTCCGGGACAGGGTGTATGAGCAGTTCTTC,CASSVRDRVYEQFF
16,TRBD2,TRBV5-8,-,TRBJ2-3,TGTGCCAGCAGCCTGGGACTAGCGGGGGGCACAGATACGCAGTATTTT,CASSLGLAGGTDTQYF
14,TRBD2,TRBV18,-,TRBJ2-7,TGTGCCAGCTCGCCTAGCGGGAGCTCCTACGAGCAGTACTTC,CASSPSGSSYEQYF
12,-,TRBV15,-,TRBJ2-1,TGTGCCACCAGCAGTCCCCCTAGTTTCCAGTTCTTC,CATSSPPSFQFF
16,TRBD1,TRBV5-4,-,TRBJ2-2,TGTGCCAGCAGCCCGCGGACAGGACCGAACACCGGGGAGCTGTTTTTT,CASSPRTGPNTGELFF